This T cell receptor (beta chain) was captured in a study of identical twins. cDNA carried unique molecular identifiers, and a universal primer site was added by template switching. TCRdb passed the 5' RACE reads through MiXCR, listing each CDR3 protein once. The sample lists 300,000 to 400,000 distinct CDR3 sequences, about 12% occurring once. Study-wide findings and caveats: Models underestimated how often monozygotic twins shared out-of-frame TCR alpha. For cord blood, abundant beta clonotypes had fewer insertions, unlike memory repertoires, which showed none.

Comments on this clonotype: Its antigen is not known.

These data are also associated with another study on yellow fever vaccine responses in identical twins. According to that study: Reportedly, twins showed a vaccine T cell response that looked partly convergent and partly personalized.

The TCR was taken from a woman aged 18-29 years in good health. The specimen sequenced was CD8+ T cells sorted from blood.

The CDR3 spells CASSLAFGTHNEQFF. CDR3 coding DNA: TGTGCCAGCAGCTTGGCCTTCGGCACCCACAATGAGCAGTTCTTC. V gene TRBV5-6 combines with J gene TRBJ2-1, with D unclear. V lost 0 bases and J lost 5, with 12 bases in between. The CDR3 covers 15 residues. Germline CDR1 reads SGHDT; CDR2 reads YYEEEE.